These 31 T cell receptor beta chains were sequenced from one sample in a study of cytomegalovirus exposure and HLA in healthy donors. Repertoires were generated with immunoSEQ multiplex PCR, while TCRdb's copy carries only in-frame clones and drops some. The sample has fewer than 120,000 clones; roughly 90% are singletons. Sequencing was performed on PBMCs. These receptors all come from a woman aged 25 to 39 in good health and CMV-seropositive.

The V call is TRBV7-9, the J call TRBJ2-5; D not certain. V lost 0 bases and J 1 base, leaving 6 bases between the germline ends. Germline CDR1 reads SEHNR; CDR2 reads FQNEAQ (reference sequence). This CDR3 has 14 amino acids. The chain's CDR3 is CASSLAPSQETQYF. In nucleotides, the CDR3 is TGTGCCAGCAGCTTAGCGCCCAGCCAAGAGACCCAGTACTTC.

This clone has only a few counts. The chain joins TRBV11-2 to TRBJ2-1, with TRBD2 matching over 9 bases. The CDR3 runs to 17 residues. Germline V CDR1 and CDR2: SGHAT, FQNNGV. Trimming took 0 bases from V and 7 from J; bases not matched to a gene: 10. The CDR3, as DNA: TGTGCCAGCAGCTTAGATACTAGCGGGCTCTTTACGAATGAGCAGTTCTTC. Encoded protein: CASSLDTSGLFTNEQFF.

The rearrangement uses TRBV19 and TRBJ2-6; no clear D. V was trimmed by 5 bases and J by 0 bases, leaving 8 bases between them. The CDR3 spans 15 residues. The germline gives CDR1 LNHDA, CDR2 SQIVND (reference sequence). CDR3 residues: CASSDNASGANVLTF. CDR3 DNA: TGTGCCAGTAGTGACAATGCCTCTGGGGCCAACGTCCTGACTTTC.

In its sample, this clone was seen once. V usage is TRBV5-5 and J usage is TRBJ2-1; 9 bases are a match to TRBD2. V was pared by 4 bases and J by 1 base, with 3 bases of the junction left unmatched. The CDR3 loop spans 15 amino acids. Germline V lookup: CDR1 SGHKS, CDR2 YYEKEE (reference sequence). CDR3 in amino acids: CASSHSGSSYNEQFF. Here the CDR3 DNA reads TGTGCCAGCAGCCATAGCGGGAGTTCCTACAATGAGCAGTTCTTC.

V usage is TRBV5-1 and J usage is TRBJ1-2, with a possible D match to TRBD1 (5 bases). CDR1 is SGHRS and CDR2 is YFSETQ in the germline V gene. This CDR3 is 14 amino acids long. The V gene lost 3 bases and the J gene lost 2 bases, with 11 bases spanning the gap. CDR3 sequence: CASSSSGGNYGYTF. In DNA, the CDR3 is TGCGCCAGCAGCTCCTCGGGGGGAAACTATGGCTACACCTTC.

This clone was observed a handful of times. CDR3 sequence: CASSSLQVTHYGYTF. The CDR3 nucleotides read TGTGCCAGTAGTAGTCTGCAGGTGACGCACTATGGCTACACCTTC. V and J are TRBV19 and TRBJ1-2; D uncertain. CDR3 length equals 15 residues. The germline gives CDR1 LNHDA, CDR2 SQIVND (reference sequence). With 4 bases removed from V and 3 bases from J, the gap between germline ends came to 15 bases. The full variable domain, in which reference TRBV19 and TRBJ1-2 provide the parts outside the CDR3, is DGGITQSPKYLFRKEGQNVTLSCEQNLNHDAMYWYRQDPGQGLRLIYYSQIVNDFQKGDIAEGYSVSREKKESFPLTVTSAQKNPTAFYLCASSSLQVTHYGYTFGSGTRLTVV.

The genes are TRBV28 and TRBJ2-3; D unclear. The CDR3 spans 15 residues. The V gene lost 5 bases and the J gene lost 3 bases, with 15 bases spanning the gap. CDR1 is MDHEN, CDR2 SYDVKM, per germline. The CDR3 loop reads CASSLTERETDTQYF. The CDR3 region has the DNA TGTGCCAGCAGTCTCACAGAACGTGAAACAGATACGCAGTATTTT.

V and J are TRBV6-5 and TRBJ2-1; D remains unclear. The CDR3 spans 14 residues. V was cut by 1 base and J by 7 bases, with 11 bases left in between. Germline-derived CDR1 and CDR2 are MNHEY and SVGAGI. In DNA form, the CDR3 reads TGTGCCAGCAGTTACTTTGGGTCCGGGAATGAGCAGTTCTTC. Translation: CASSYFGSGNEQFF.

The CDR3 nucleotides read TGTGCCAGCAGCGGGACAGGGTCTATTGGCTACACCTTC. This translates into CASSGTGSIGYTF. J is TRBJ1-2 and V is TRBV27, with 9 bases aligning to TRBD1. The CDR3 sequence is 13 residues long. V was pared by 6 bases and J by 7 bases, with 6 bases of the junction left unmatched. Germline V gives CDR1 MNHEY, CDR2 SMNVEV (reference sequence).

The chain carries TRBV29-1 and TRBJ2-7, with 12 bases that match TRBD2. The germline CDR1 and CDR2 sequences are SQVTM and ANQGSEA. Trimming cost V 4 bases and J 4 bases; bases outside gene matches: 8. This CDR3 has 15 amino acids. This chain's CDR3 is CSVALPGTSGYEQYF. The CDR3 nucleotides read TGCAGCGTTGCCCTGCCCGGGACTAGCGGGTACGAGCAGTACTTC.

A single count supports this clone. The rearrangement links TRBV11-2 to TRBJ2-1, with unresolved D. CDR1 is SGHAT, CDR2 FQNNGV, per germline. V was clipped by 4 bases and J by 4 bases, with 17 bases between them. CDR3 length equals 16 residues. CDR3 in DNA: TGTGCCAGCAGCTCAATCACTATCGGTAGTTACAATGAGCAGTTCTTC. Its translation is CASSSITIGSYNEQFF.

The CDR3: CASSYRGWAGATEAFF. CDR3 nucleotides: TGTGCCAGCAGTTACCGAGGATGGGCAGGGGCCACTGAAGCTTTCTTT. V usage is TRBV25-1 and J usage is TRBJ1-1; perhaps TRBD1 as D (6 bases). CDR1 MGHDK and CDR2 SYGVNS come from the germline V gene. The V end lost 5 bases, the J end lost 4 bases, and 20 bases lay between the germline ends. The length of the CDR3 is 16 residues.

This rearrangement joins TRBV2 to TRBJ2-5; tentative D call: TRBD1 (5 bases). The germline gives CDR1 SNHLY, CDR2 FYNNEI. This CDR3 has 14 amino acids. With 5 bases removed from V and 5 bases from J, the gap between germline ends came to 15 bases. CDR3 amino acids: CASSKGVGWETQYF. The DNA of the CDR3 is TGTGCCAGCAGTAAAGGGGTGGGCTGGGAGACCCAGTACTTC.

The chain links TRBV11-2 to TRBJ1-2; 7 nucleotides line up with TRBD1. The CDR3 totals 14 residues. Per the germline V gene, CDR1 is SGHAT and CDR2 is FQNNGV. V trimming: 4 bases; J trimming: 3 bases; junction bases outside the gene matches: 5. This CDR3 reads CASSSSTGDYGYTF. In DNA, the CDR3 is TGTGCCAGCAGCTCCTCTACAGGGGACTATGGCTACACCTTC.

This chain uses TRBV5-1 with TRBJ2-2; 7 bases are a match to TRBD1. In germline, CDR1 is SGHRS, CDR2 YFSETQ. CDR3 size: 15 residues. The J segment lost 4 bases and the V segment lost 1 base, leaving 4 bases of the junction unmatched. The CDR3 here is CASSLTGAVTGELFF. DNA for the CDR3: TGCGCCAGCAGCTTGACAGGGGCTGTCACCGGGGAGCTGTTTTTT.

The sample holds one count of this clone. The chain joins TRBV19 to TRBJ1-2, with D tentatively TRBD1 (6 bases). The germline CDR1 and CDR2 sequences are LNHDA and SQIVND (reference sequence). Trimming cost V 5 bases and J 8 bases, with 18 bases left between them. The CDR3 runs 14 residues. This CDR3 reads CASSWGQLNVGYTF. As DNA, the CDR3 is TGTGCCAGTAGTTGGGGACAACTCAATGTCGGCTACACCTTC.

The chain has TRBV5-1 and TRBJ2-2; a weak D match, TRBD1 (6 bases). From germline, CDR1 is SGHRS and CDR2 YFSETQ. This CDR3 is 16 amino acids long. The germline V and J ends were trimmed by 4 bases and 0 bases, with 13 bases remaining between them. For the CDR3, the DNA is TGCGCCAGCAGCCCCCACAGGGACGCGAACACCGGGGAGCTGTTTTTT. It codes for CASSPHRDANTGELFF. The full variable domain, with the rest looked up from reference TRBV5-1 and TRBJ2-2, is KAGVTQTPRYLIKTRGQQVTLSCSPISGHRSVSWYQQTPGQGLQFLFEYFSETQRNKGNFPGRFSGRQFSNSRSEMNVSTLELGDSALYLCASSPHRDANTGELFFGEGSRLTVL.

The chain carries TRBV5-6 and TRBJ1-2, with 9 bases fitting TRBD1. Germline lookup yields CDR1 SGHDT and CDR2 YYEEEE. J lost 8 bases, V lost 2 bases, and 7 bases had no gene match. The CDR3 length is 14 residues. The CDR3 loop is CASSLKQGAHGYTF. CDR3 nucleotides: TGTGCCAGCAGCTTAAAACAGGGGGCGCACGGCTACACCTTC.

The CDR3 DNA sequence: TGTGCCAGCACCCGGACATCGGGCACTGAAGCTTTCTTT. The encoded protein is CASTRTSGTEAFF. The V and J genes are TRBV6-5 and TRBJ1-1; maybe TRBD1 (5 bases). Trimming removed 7 bases from V and 4 bases from J, with 13 bases in between. Germline CDR1 MNHEY, CDR2 SVGAGI. The CDR3 is made up of 13 amino acids.

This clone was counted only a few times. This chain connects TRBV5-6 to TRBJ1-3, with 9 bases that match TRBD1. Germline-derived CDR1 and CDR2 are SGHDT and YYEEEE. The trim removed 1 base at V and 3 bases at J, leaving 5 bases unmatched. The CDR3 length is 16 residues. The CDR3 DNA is TGTGCCAGCAGCTTGTACAGGGGGCTGGGTGGAAACACCATATATTTT. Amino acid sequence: CASSLYRGLGGNTIYF. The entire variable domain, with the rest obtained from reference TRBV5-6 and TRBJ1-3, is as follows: DAGVTQSPTHLIKTRGQQVTLRCSPKSGHDTVSWYQQALGQGPQFIFQYYEEEERQRGNFPDRFSGHQFPNYSSELNVNALLLGDSALYLCASSLYRGLGGNTIYFGEGSWLTVV.

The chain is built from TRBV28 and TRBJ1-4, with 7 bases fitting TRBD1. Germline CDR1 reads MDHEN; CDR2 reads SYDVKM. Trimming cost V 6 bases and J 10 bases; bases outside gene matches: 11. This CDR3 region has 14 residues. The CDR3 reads CASSPGTARGKLFF. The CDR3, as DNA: TGTGCCAGCAGCCCCGGGACAGCCAGAGGAAAACTGTTTTTT.

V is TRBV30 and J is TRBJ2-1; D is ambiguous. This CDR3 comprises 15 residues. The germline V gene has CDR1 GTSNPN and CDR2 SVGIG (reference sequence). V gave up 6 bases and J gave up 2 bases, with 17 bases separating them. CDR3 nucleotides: TGTGCCTGCCTCCCTCGATCTCGGGCCTACAATGAGCAGTTCTTC. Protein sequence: CACLPRSRAYNEQFF. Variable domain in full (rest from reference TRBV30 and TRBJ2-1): SQTIHQWPATLVQPVGSPLSLECTVEGTSNPNLYWYRQAAGRGLQLLFYSVGIGQISSEVPQNLSASRPQDRQFILSSKKLLLSDSGFYLCACLPRSRAYNEQFFGPGTRLTVL.

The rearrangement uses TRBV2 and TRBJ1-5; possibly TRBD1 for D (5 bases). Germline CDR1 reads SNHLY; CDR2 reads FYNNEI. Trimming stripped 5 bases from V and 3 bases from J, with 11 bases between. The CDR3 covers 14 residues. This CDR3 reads CASSWGQFNQPQHF. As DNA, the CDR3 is TGTGCCAGCAGTTGGGGCCAGTTCAATCAGCCCCAGCATTTT.

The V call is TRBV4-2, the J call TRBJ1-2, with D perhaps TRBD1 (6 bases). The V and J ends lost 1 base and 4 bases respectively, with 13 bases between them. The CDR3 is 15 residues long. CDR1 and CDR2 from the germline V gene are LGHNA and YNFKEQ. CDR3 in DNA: TGTGCCAGCAGCCAAGTAGGTGGACAGATCTATGGCTACACCTTC. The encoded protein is CASSQVGGQIYGYTF.

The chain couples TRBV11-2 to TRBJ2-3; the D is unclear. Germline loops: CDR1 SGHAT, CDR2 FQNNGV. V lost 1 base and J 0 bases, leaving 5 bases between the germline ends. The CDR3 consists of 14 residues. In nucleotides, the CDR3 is TGTGCCAGCAGCTTAGGTCTAAGCACAGATACGCAGTATTTT. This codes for CASSLGLSTDTQYF.

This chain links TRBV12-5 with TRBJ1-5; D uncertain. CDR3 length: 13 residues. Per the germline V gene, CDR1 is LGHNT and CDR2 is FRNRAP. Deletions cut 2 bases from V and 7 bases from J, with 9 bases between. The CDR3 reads CASGLLGRQPQHF. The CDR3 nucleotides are TGTGCTAGTGGTTTGCTTGGGCGCCAGCCCCAGCATTTT.

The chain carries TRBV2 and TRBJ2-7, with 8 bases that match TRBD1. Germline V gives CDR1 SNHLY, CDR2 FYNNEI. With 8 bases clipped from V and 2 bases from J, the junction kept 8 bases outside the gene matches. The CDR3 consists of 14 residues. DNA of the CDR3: TGTGCCAGCGCCTTAGGACAGGGTCCCTACGAGCAGTACTTC. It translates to CASALGQGPYEQYF.

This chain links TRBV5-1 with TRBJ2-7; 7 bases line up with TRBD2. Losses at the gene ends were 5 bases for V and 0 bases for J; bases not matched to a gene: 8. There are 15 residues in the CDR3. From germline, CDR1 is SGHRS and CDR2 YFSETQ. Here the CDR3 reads CASRQASGSSYEQYF. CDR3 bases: TGCGCCAGCAGGCAAGCTAGCGGCAGCTCCTACGAGCAGTACTTC.

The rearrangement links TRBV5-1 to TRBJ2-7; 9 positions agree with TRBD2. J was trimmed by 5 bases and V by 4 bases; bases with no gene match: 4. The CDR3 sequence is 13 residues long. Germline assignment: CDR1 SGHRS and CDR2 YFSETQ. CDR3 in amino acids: CASSARLADEQYF. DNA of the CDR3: TGCGCCAGCAGCGCAAGACTAGCGGACGAGCAGTACTTC.

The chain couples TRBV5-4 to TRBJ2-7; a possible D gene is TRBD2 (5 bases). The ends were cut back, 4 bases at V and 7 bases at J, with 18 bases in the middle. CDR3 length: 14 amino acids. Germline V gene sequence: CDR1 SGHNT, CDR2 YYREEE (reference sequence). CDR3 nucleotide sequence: TGTGCCAGCAGCATTGGAGGAGTGAATGGAGAGCAGTACTTC. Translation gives CASSIGGVNGEQYF. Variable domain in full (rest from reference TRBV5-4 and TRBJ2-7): ETGVTQSPTHLIKTRGQQVTLRCSSQSGHNTVSWYQQALGQGPQFIFQYYREEENGRGNFPPRFSGLQFPNYSSELNVNALELDDSALYLCASSIGGVNGEQYFGPGTRLTVT.

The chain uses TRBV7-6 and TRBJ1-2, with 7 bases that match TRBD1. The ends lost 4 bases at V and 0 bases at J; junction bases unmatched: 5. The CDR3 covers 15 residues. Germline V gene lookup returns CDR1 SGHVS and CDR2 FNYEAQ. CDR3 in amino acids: CASSSRQGANYGYTF. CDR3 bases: TGTGCCAGCAGCTCGAGACAGGGAGCTAACTATGGCTACACCTTC.